This is a list of T cell receptor beta chains from one sample in a study of blood T cell repertoires in COVID-19. Only in-frame clones appear in the TCRdb table, and some are missing; sequencing was by immunoSEQ multiplex PCR. The sample comprises about 270,000 clones, roughly 86% of which are singletons, and roughly 3% rests with the top ten. Sequenced material: PBMCs or T cells enriched from blood (not recorded which). These receptors were obtained from a woman aged 18-30 years who had recovered from COVID-19. Each CDR3 is given with its conserved first and last residue. D genes are given only for firm matches. Size values are once, few and many counts, or a class for expanded clones, and some rows have none.

TRBV10-3	TRBJ1-2	.	once	TGTGCCATCAGTGAGTCCTCTGACAGATATGGCTACACCTTC	CAISESSDRYGYTF
TRBV9	TRBJ1-2	TRBD1	.	TGTGCCAGCAGCGTAGCCCCCTCGGTTTCCCCTATTCACAGGGGGAGTCACTATGGCTACACCTTC	CASSVAPSVSPIHRGSHYGYTF
TRBV5-1	TRBJ1-5	TRBD1	once	TGCGCCAGCAGCTTGACAGGGGGACATCAGCCCCAGCATTTT	CASSLTGGHQPQHF
TRBV7-9	TRBJ1-4	.	.	TGTGCCAGCAGCTTAGCCAGGGGCGGAAGCGAAAAACTGTTTTTT	CASSLARGGSEKLFF
TRBV30	TRBJ2-3	TRBD2	.	TGTGCCTGGAGTGGGACTAGCGGGAGGAGTTGGGATACGCAGTATTTT	CAWSGTSGRSWDTQYF
TRBV9	TRBJ1-3	.	.	TGTGCCAGCAGTAACTCACGGGACACCAGCTCTGGAAACACCATATATTTT	CASSNSRDTSSGNTIYF
TRBV28	TRBJ1-2	TRBD1	few	TGTGCCAGCAGTTTATTCGACACAGGGGGGATCTATGGCTACACCTTC	CASSLFDTGGIYGYTF
TRBV19	TRBJ2-1	TRBD2	once	TGTGCCAGTAGTACGCCCGGCCTAGCGGGCAGAAATGAGCAGTTCTTC	CASSTPGLAGRNEQFF
TRBV29-1	TRBJ1-5	TRBD1	.	TGCAGCGTTGGAGGGGACAGGGGGGATCAGCCCCAGCATTTT	CSVGGDRGDQPQHF
TRBV4-1	TRBJ2-7	TRBD2	.	TGCGCCAGCAGCCCCAGGGACTACGACTACGAGCAGTACTTC	CASSPRDYDYEQYF